One sample yielded the 17 T cell receptor beta chains listed below, sequenced in a study of T cell responses to AZD1222 COVID-19 vaccine. Measured with immunoSEQ multiplex PCR; TCRdb has only the in-frame clones, and not every one. This table holds about 130,000 clones, roughly 90% found once. The source material was peripheral blood, sampled on day 0 of AZD1222 vaccination. The source is an adult in good health.

V and J are TRBV9 and TRBJ1-2; D is ambiguous. The V and J ends lost 4 bases and 2 bases respectively, with 27 bases between them. This CDR3 comprises 19 residues. Germline assignment: CDR1 SGDLS and CDR2 YYNGEE. The CDR3 here is CASSPRGSLFFGANYGYTF. DNA of the CDR3: TGTGCCAGCAGCCCCCGTGGGTCGCTTTTCTTCGGCGCGAACTATGGCTACACCTTC.

CDR3 residues: CASSQARGGWGNEQFF. CDR3 nucleotides: TGTGCCAGCAGCCAAGCCAGGGGCGGGTGGGGGAATGAGCAGTTCTTC. The V gene is TRBV4-2, the J gene TRBJ2-1; the D gene is possibly TRBD1 (6 bases). Germline V gene lookup returns CDR1 LGHNA and CDR2 YNFKEQ. The CDR3 consists of 16 residues. V was cut by 1 base and J by 7 bases, with 17 bases left in between.

The V and J genes are TRBV7-2 and TRBJ2-1, with 8 bases lining up with TRBD2. V gave up 2 bases and J gave up 10 bases; unmatched junction bases: 7. Germline V CDR1 and CDR2: SGHTA, FQGNSA. The CDR3 sequence is 14 residues long. CDR3: CASSLQAGEKEQFF. DNA for the CDR3: TGTGCCAGCAGCTTACAAGCGGGGGAGAAGGAGCAGTTCTTC. The full variable domain, completed using reference TRBV7-2 and TRBJ2-1, is GAGVSQSPSNKVTEKGKDVELRCDPISGHTALYWYRQSLGQGLEFLIYFQGNSAPDKSGLPSDRFSAERTGGSVSTLTIQRTQQEDSAVYLCASSLQAGEKEQFFGPGTRLTVL.

The V and J genes are TRBV12-3 or TRBV12-4 and TRBJ1-2; D call uncertain. V shed 6 bases and J shed 4 bases, with 12 bases lying between them. CDR3 length equals 13 residues. The CDR3 protein is CASSTARVYGYTF. The CDR3 region has the DNA TGTGCCAGCAGCACCGCGCGAGTCTATGGCTACACCTTC.

The chain recombines TRBV7-6 with TRBJ2-5; the D is unclear. V dropped 5 bases and J dropped 1 base, with 5 bases sitting between them. The CDR3 sequence is 12 residues long. The germline V gene has CDR1 SGHVS and CDR2 FNYEAQ. The CDR3 sequence is CASSRAQETQYF. The CDR3 DNA is TGTGCCAGCAGCCGGGCCCAAGAGACCCAGTACTTC.

This clone was observed a single time. The chain links TRBV7-2 to TRBJ1-2; no firm D call. The CDR3 is 14 amino acids. V lost 0 bases and J 4 bases, leaving 9 bases between the germline ends. The germline CDR1 and CDR2 sequences are SGHTA and FQGNSA. CDR3 in amino acids: CASSLADRSYGYTF. CDR3 bases: TGTGCCAGCAGCTTAGCGGACCGAAGCTATGGCTACACCTTC. Drawing the rest from reference TRBV7-2 and TRBJ1-2, the complete variable domain is GAGVSQSPSNKVTEKGKDVELRCDPISGHTALYWYRQSLGQGLEFLIYFQGNSAPDKSGLPSDRFSAERTGGSVSTLTIQRTQQEDSAVYLCASSLADRSYGYTFGSGTRLTVV.

As for this clone: The junction differs from germline at one of its ends, possibly a read error. The chain links TRBV7-7 to TRBJ2-5; D not resolved. The germline V gene has CDR1 SSHAT and CDR2 FNYEAQ (reference sequence). The CDR3 has 13 amino acids. The CDR3: CASSLGVQETQYF. CDR3 DNA sequence: TGTGCTAGCAGCTTAGGAGTACAAGAGACCCAGTACTTC.

The chain recombines TRBV7-2 with TRBJ2-5; 10 positions match TRBD1. Germline CDR1 reads SGHTA; CDR2 reads FQGNSA. J gave up 4 bases and V 4 bases, and 6 bases lay outside the gene matches. CDR3 length: 15 amino acids. The CDR3 reads CASSSSGTGAETQYF. In DNA form, the CDR3 reads TGTGCCAGCAGCTCATCCGGGACAGGGGCAGAGACCCAGTACTTC.

J is TRBJ2-2 and V is TRBV27; the match to TRBD1 covers 7 bases. Germline lookup yields CDR1 MNHEY and CDR2 SMNVEV (reference sequence). CDR3 length: 14 amino acids. The V and J ends lost 8 bases and 5 bases, in that order; junction bases with no gene match: 8. CDR3 in DNA: TGTGCCAGCCAGAGGCAGGGGGTTACCGGGGAGCTGTTTTTT. Residues: CASQRQGVTGELFF.

The genes are TRBV10-1 and TRBJ2-7, with unresolved D. V lost 2 bases to trimming and J lost 2 bases, with 7 bases between them. This CDR3 is 13 amino acids long. Germline loops: CDR1 WNHNN, CDR2 SYGVQD (reference sequence). The CDR3 DNA reads as TGCGCCAGCAGTGAGCGTGTTACCTACGAGCAGTACTTC. Translation gives CASSERVTYEQYF.

The chain employs TRBV19 and TRBJ2-2; 12 positions match TRBD1. V dropped 7 bases and J dropped 5; count of bases not matched to a gene: 5. There are 15 residues in the CDR3. Germline-derived CDR1 and CDR2 are LNHDA and SQIVND (reference sequence). CDR3 in amino acids: CASIGTGGVTGELFF. The CDR3 DNA follows: TGTGCCAGTATCGGGACAGGGGGCGTAACCGGGGAGCTGTTTTTT. Using reference TRBV19 and TRBJ2-2 for the parts outside the CDR3, the full variable domain is DGGITQSPKYLFRKEGQNVTLSCEQNLNHDAMYWYRQDPGQGLRLIYYSQIVNDFQKGDIAEGYSVSREKKESFPLTVTSAQKNPTAFYLCASIGTGGVTGELFFGEGSRLTVL.

The chain recombines TRBV27 with TRBJ2-3; 7 nucleotides agree with TRBD2. V dropped 0 bases and J dropped 3; count of bases not matched to a gene: 6. There are 16 residues in the CDR3. Per germline, CDR1 MNHEY and CDR2 SMNVEV (reference sequence). The CDR3 protein is CASSLSYGGRTDTQYF. The CDR3 DNA reads as TGTGCCAGCAGTTTATCGTATGGCGGGAGAACAGATACGCAGTATTTT.

V and J are TRBV18 and TRBJ1-1, with 8 bases matching TRBD1. CDR1 and CDR2 (germline): KGHSH, LQKENI. The CDR3 extends over 14 amino acids. V shed 3 bases and J 1 base; nucleotides not matched to a gene: 1. The CDR3 coding sequence is TGTGCCAGCTCACCTACAGGGGGGAACACTGAAGCTTTCTTT. The encoded protein is CASSPTGGNTEAFF. The whole variable domain, remainder taken from reference TRBV18 and TRBJ1-1, is NAGVMQNPRHLVRRRGQEARLRCSPMKGHSHVYWYRQLPEEGLKFMVYLQKENIIDESGMPKERFSAEFPKEGPSILRIQQVVRGDSAAYFCASSPTGGNTEAFFGQGTRLTVV.

The chain is built from TRBV18 and TRBJ2-5; tentative D call: TRBD1 (6 bases). The CDR3 sequence is 15 residues long. V lost 3 bases and J lost 2, with 13 bases in between. Per germline, CDR1 KGHSH and CDR2 LQKENI. This CDR3 is CASSPGTSYQETQYF. The DNA for the CDR3 is TGTGCCAGCTCACCCGGGACATCTTATCAAGAGACCCAGTACTTC. Supplemented by reference TRBV18 and TRBJ2-5, the full variable domain reads NAGVMQNPRHLVRRRGQEARLRCSPMKGHSHVYWYRQLPEEGLKFMVYLQKENIIDESGMPKERFSAEFPKEGPSILRIQQVVRGDSAAYFCASSPGTSYQETQYFGPGTRLLVL.

The chain carries TRBV30 and TRBJ1-3; D possibly corresponds to TRBD1 (5 bases). The CDR3 length is 12 residues. Germline V gene lookup returns CDR1 GTSNPN and CDR2 SVGIG (reference sequence). V dropped 4 bases and J dropped 4 bases, with 8 bases sitting between them. This CDR3 reads CAWIAGGNTIYF. CDR3 nucleotide sequence: TGTGCCTGGATCGCAGGGGGAAACACCATATATTTT.

The chain carries TRBV24-1 and TRBJ1-1; D is unclear. The germline gives CDR1 KGHDR, CDR2 SFDVKD. V dropped 0 bases and J dropped 5 bases, with 6 bases sitting between them. The CDR3 covers 13 residues. CDR3: CATSDLEATEAFF. In DNA form, the CDR3 reads TGTGCCACCAGTGATTTGGAGGCGACTGAAGCTTTCTTT.

The V gene is TRBV4-1, the J gene TRBJ1-2, with D uncertain. Germline loops: CDR1 MGHRA, CDR2 YSYEKL. Trimming shortened V by 1 base and J by 5 bases, and 11 bases separated the two germline ends. This CDR3 contains 14 residues. CDR3 amino acids: CASSQARAGYGYTF. CDR3 nucleotide sequence: TGCGCCAGCAGCCAAGCCCGAGCGGGTTATGGCTACACCTTC.